Listed below are T cell receptor beta chains from one sample, sequenced in a study of identical twins. TCRdb itself ran the 5' RACE reads through MiXCR, one entry per CDR3 protein. The sample records about 890,000 distinct CDR3 sequences, roughly an eighth being singletons. This same sample was also taken into another study, of yellow fever vaccine responses in identical twins.

The sequencing input was PBMCs. These TCRs come from a woman in her late teens or twenties in good health. Each CDR3 is given without its conserved first and last residue.

TRBV27	TRBJ1-4	ASSLAWGTTNEKLF
TRBV29-1	TRBJ2-1	SETGTGGVRVDEQF
TRBV28	TRBJ2-4	ASKRGDSKNIQY
TRBV29-1	TRBJ1-4	SVKQGASEKLF
TRBV3-1	TRBJ2-1	ASSQLWGKTDYNEQF
TRBV7-8	TRBJ2-2	ASTRGGYTGELF
TRBV6-1	TRBJ2-1	ASSPPQGRGNEQF
TRBV18	TRBJ2-1	ASSPALMVPIFDEQF
TRBV12-3/TRBV12-4	TRBJ2-7	ASSPGLGAYEQY
TRBV20-1	TRBJ2-7	SASNDGSGSYEQY
TRBV7-2	TRBJ2-1	ASSLTGSSNNEQF
TRBV20-1	TRBJ2-5	SARLGMETQY
TRBV20-1	TRBJ2-3	SAHGVSTDTQY
TRBV6-4	TRBJ2-2	ASSEQGGDDTGELF
TRBV5-1	TRBJ1-2	ASSSQGALGYT
TRBV4-2	TRBJ1-6	ASSPSGHSSPLH
TRBV5-6	TRBJ2-5	ASSYGTGGMTQY
TRBV2	TRBJ2-4	ATSPGQGFLLAKNIQY
TRBV12-3/TRBV12-4	TRBJ1-2	ASSSTDRVVDYT
TRBV7-9	TRBJ1-2	ASSLGVTGYT
TRBV7-9	TRBJ2-7	ASSNGQESY
TRBV24-1	TRBJ2-3	ATSEIAGTTDTQY
TRBV5-1	TRBJ2-3	ASSPRAADTQY
TRBV6-1	TRBJ1-1	ASRGPRQIQMNAF
TRBV11-2	TRBJ2-3	ASSLEVAGALLDTQY
TRBV28	TRBJ2-4	ASSLHWTSGGENIQY
TRBV15	TRBJ1-6	ATSRAYPGQGAHSPLH
TRBV15	TRBJ1-3	ATSRGQGPMDTIY
TRBV4-1	TRBJ2-2	ASSQDRIGSGSGELF
TRBV28	TRBJ1-1	ASSLRVDSGTEAF
TRBV6-6	TRBJ2-7	ASRTPGQYEQY
TRBV4-1	TRBJ1-5	ASSQGPGQGNQPQH
TRBV10-3	TRBJ2-1	AISARDRAIGEQF
TRBV29-1	TRBJ1-5	SVGTGDNQPQH
TRBV15	TRBJ2-6	ATSRDTGTGGAGANVLT
TRBV29-1	TRBJ2-1	SAALAGVPNEQF
TRBV20-1	TRBJ2-1	SALIAGEYNEQF
TRBV20-1	TRBJ2-1	SARVEPKGGEQF
TRBV11-2	TRBJ2-5	ASSLVGPYQETQY
TRBV18	TRBJ2-1	ASSPPGKSYEQF